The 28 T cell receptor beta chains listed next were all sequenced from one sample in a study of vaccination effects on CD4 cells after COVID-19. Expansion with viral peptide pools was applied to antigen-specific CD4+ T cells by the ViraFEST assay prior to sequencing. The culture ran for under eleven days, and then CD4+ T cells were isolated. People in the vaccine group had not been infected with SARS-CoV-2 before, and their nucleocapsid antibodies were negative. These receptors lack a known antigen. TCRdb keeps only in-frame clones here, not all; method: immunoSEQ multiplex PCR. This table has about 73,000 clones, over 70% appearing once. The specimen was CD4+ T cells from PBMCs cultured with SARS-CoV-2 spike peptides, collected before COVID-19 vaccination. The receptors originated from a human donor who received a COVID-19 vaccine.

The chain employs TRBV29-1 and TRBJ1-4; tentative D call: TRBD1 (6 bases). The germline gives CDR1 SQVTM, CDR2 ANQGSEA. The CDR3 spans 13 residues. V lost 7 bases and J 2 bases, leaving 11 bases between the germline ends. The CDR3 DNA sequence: TGCAGCGGGGGGGGGCCGACTAATGAAAAACTGTTTTTT. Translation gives CSGGGPTNEKLFF.

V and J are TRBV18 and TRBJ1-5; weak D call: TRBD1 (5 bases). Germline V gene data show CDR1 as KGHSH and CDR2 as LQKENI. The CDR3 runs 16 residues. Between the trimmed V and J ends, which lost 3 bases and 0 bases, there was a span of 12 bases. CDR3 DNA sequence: TGTGCCAGCTCACCCGACAGCCTCTATAGCAATCAGCCCCAGCATTTT. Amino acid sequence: CASSPDSLYSNQPQHF.

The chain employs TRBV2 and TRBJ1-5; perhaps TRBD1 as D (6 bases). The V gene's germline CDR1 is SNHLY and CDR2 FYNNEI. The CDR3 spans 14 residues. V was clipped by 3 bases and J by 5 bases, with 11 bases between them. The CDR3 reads CASSEDRRDQPQHF. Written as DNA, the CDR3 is TGTGCCAGCAGTGAGGACAGAAGGGATCAGCCCCAGCATTTT.

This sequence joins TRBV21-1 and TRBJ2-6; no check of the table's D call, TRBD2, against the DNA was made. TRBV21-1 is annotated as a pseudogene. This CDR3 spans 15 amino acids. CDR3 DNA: TGTGCCAGCAGCAAAGATGGGAGGGGGGCCAACGTCCTGACTTTC. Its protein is CASSKDGRGANVLTF.

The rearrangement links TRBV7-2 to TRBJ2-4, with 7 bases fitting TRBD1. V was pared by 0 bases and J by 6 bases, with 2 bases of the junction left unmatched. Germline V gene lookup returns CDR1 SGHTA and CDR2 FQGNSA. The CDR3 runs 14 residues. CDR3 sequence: CASSLANRGNIQYF. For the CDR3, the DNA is TGTGCCAGCAGCTTAGCGAACAGGGGAAACATTCAGTACTTC.

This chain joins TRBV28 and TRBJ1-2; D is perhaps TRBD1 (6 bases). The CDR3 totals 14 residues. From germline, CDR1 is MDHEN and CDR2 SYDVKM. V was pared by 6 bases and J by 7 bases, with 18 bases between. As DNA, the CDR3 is TGTGCCAGCAGAACCGGGACACAAGAAAGTGGCTACACCTTC. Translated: CASRTGTQESGYTF.

The CDR3 reads CASSGPSGGLYNEQFF. In nucleotides, the CDR3 is TGCGCCAGCAGCGGACCTAGCGGGGGGTTATACAATGAGCAGTTCTTC. V and J are TRBV5-1 and TRBJ2-1; 11 positions agree with TRBD2. From germline, CDR1 is SGHRS and CDR2 YFSETQ. This CDR3 has 16 residues. The ends lost 4 bases at V and 4 bases at J; junction bases unmatched: 7.

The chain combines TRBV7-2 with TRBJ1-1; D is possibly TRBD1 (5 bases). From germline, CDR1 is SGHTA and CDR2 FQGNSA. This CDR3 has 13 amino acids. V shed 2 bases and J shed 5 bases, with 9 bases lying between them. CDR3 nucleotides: TGTGCCAGCAGCTTAATTGAGGGGACTGAAGCTTTCTTT. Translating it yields CASSLIEGTEAFF.

The CDR3 DNA follows: TGCAGCGTAAAGAGAGGAGGAGCGGTAGATACGCAGTATTTT. Protein: CSVKRGGAVDTQYF. The rearrangement links TRBV29-1 to TRBJ2-3; TRBD2 might be the D (5 bases). Germline V gives CDR1 SQVTM, CDR2 ANQGSEA. Trimming cost V 6 bases and J 5 bases, with 18 bases left between them. This CDR3 is built from 14 residues.

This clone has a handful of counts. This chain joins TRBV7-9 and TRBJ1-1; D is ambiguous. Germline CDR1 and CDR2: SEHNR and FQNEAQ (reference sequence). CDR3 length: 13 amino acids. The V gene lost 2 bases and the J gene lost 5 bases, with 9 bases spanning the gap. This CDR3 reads CASSLTAPTEAFF. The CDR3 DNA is TGTGCCAGCAGCTTAACAGCGCCAACTGAAGCTTTCTTT.

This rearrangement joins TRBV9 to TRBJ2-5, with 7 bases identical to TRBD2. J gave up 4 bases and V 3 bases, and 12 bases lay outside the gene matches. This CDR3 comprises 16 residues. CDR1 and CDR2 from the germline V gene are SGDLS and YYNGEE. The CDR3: CASSGIKGLSGETQYF. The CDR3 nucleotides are TGTGCCAGCAGCGGAATTAAGGGACTATCGGGAGAGACCCAGTACTTC.

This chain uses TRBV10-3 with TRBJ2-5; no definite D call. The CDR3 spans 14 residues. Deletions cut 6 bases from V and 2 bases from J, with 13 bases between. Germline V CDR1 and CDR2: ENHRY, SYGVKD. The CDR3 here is CAISDSTGQETQYF. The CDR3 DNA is TGTGCCATCAGCGATTCCACCGGACAAGAGACCCAGTACTTC.

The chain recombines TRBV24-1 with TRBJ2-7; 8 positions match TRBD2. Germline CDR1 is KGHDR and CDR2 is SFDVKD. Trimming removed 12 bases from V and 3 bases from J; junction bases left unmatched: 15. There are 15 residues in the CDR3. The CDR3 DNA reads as TGTGCCCCCGGGAGGGATTACCACAATGGCTACGAGCAGTACGTC. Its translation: CAPGRDYHNGYEQYV.

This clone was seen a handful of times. DNA of the CDR3: TGTGCCAGCAGCCCCGACAGGGGGAAAAACATTCAGTACTTC. Protein product: CASSPDRGKNIQYF. This chain links TRBV7-2 with TRBJ2-4, with 9 positions matching TRBD1. V gave up 5 bases and J gave up 4 bases; unmatched junction bases: 3. The CDR3 extends over 14 amino acids. The germline gives CDR1 SGHTA, CDR2 FQGNSA.

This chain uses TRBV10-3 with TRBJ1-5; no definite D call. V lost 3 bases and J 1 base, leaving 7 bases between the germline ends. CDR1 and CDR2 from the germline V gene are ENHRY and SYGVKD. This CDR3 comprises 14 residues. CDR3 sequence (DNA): TGTGCCATCAGTGATGCGGGAAGCAATCAGCCCCAGCATTTT. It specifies CAISDAGSNQPQHF.

The CDR3 reads CASSIDLNWDRKNIQYF. The DNA of the CDR3 is TGTGCCAGTAGTATAGATTTAAATTGGGACAGGAAAAACATTCAGTACTTC. The V and J genes are TRBV19 and TRBJ2-4; TRBD1 matches at 8 bases. Unmatched junction bases numbered 8, after V lost 0 bases and J lost 4 bases. Germline V gene sequence: CDR1 LNHDA, CDR2 SQIVND (reference sequence). The CDR3 is made up of 17 amino acids.

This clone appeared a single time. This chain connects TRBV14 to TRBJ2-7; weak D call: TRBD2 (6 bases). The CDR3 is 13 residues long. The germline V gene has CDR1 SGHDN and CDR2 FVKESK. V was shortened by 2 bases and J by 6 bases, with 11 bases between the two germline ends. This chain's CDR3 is CASSQFGGGEQYV. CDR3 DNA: TGTGCCAGCAGCCAATTTGGGGGAGGCGAGCAGTACGTC.

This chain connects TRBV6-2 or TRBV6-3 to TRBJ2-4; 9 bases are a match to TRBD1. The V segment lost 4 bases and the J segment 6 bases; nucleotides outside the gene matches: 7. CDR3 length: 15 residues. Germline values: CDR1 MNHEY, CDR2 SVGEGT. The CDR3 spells CASSSGDRARNIQYF. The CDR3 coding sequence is TGTGCCAGCAGTTCGGGGGACAGGGCTCGAAACATTCAGTACTTC.

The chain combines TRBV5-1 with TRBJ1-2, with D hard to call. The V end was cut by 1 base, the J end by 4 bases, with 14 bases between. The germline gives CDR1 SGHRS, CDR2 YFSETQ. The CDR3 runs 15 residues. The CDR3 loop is CASSLNPGSFYGYTF. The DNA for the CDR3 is TGCGCCAGCAGCTTGAACCCGGGCTCCTTCTATGGCTACACCTTC. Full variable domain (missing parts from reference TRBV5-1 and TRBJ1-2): KAGVTQTPRYLIKTRGQQVTLSCSPISGHRSVSWYQQTPGQGLQFLFEYFSETQRNKGNFPGRFSGRQFSNSRSEMNVSTLELGDSALYLCASSLNPGSFYGYTFGSGTRLTVV.

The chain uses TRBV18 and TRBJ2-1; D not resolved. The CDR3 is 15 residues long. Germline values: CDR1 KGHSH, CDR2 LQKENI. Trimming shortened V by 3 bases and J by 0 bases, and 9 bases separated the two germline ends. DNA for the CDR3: TGTGCCAGCTCACCGACGGTCAGCTCCTACAATGAGCAGTTCTTC. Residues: CASSPTVSSYNEQFF.

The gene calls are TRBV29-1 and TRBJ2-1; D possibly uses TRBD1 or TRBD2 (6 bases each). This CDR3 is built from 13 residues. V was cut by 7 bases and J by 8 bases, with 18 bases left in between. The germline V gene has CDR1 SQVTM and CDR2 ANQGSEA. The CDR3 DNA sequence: TGCAGCGCCGAGAGGGGGGAGGTACATGAGCAGTTCTTC. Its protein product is CSAERGEVHEQFF.

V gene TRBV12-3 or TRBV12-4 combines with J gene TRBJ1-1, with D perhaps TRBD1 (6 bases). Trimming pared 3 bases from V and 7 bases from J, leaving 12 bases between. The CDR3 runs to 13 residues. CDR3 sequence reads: CASSFIRGGEAFF. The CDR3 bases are TGTGCCAGCAGTTTTATCCGAGGGGGTGAAGCTTTCTTT.

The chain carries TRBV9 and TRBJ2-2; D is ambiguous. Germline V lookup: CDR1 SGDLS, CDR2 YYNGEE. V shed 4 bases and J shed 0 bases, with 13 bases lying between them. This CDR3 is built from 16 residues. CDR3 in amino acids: CASSKYDQSNTGELFF. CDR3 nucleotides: TGTGCCAGCAGCAAATACGACCAATCGAACACCGGGGAGCTGTTTTTT.

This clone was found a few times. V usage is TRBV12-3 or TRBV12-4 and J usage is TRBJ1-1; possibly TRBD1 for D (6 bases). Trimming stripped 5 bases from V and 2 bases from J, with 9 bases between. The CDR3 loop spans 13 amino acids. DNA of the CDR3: TGTGCCAGCAGTAAGACAGGAAACACTGAAGCTTTCTTT. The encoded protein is CASSKTGNTEAFF.

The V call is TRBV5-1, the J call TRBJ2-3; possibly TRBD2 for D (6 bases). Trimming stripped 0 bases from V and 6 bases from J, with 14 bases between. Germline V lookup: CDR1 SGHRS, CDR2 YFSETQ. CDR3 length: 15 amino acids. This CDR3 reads CASSLAGVDADTQYF. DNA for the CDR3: TGCGCCAGCAGCTTGGCGGGGGTTGATGCGGATACGCAGTATTTT.

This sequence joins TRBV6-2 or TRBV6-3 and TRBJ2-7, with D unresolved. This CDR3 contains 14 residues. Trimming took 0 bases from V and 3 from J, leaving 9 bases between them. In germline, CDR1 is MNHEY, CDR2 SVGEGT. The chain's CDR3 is CASSYSSSYYEQYV. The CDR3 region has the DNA TGTGCCAGCAGTTACTCGAGCAGTTACTACGAGCAGTACGTC.

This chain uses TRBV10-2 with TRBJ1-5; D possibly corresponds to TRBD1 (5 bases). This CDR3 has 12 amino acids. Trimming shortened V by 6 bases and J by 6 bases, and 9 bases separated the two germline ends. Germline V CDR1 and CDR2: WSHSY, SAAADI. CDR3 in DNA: TGCGCCAGCAGGGGGGAAAGTCAGCCCCAGCATTTT. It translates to CASRGESQPQHF.

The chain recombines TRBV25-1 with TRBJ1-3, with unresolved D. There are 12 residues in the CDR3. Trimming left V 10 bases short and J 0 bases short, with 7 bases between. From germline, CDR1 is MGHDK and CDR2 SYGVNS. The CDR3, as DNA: TGTGCCACCAGGAGCTCTGGAAACACCATATATTTT. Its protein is CATRSSGNTIYF. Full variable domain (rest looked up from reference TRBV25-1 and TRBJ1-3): EADIYQTPRYLVIGTGKKITLECSQTMGHDKMYWYQQDPGMELHLIHYSYGVNSTEKGDLSSESTVSRIRTEHFPLTLESARPSHTSQYLCATRSSGNTIYFGEGSWLTVV.